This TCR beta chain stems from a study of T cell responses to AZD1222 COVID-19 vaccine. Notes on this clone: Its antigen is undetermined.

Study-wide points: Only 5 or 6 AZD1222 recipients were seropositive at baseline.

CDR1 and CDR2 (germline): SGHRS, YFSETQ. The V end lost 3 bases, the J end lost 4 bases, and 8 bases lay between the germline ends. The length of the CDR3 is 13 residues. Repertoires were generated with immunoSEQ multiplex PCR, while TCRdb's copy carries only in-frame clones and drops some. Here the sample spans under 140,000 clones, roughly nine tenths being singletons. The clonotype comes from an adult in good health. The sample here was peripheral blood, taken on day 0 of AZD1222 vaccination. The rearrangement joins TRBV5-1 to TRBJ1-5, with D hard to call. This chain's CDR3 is CASSSDPNQPQHF. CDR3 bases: TGCGCCAGCAGCTCCGATCCTAATCAGCCCCAGCATTTT. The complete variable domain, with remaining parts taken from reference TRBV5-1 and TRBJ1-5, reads KAGVTQTPRYLIKTRGQQVTLSCSPISGHRSVSWYQQTPGQGLQFLFEYFSETQRNKGNFPGRFSGRQFSNSRSEMNVSTLELGDSALYLCASSSDPNQPQHFGDGTRLSIL.